The clone carrying this TCR beta chain occurred many times. Its antigen is not known. None of the patients had undergone any treatment ahead of thyroid surgery. TCRdb re-analyzed the PCR reads through MiXCR. The sample includes about 92,000 clones, about 15% of them seen just once. The CDR3 has 14 residues. Germline V lookup: CDR1 MNHNS, CDR2 SASEGT. The V and J ends lost 6 bases and 4 bases, in that order; junction bases with no gene match: 4. This entry comes from a study of metastatic and nonmetastatic thyroid tumors. Study-level points and caveats: As reported, TCR beta diversity in blood and tumor was significantly higher in malignant thyroid tumors than in benign nodules.

The chain has TRBV6-1 and TRBJ1-3, with 9 bases aligning to TRBD1. Sequences were obtained from blood. The TCR was taken from a female donor with papillary thyroid cancer or a benign thyroid nodule (not recorded which). Some clones in this sample may be carry-over from other donors' samples. The DNA of the CDR3 is TGTGCCAGCAGCTCTGGGACAGGGGGAAACACCATATATTTT. The encoded protein is CASSSGTGGNTIYF.